This paragraph covers one T cell receptor beta chain sequence. CDR1 and CDR2 from the germline V gene are LGHDT and YNNKEL (reference sequence). CDR3 length: 14 residues. Trimming cost V 4 bases and J 1 base; bases outside gene matches: 2. Those enrolled, adults aged 18 to 89 years, came from some 23 US areas. The sample belongs to a study of blood T cell repertoires in COVID-19. Data came from immunoSEQ multiplex PCR; TCRdb stores just in-frame clones and leaves some out. The top ten hold less than 3.5% of the sample, which has a few hundred thousand clones, roughly 89% seen once. The clonotype comes from a woman between 45 and 60 years old who had been exposed to COVID-19. Sequenced input: PBMCs or T cells enriched from blood (not recorded which). The chain is built from TRBV3-1 (or the pseudogene TRBV3-2) and TRBJ2-5; 8 bases are shared with TRBD2. DNA of the CDR3: TGTGCCAGCAGCCCGGCGGGGGGCCAAGAGACCCAGTACTTC. Amino acids: CASSPAGGQETQYF.